The TCR beta chain described here comes from a study of cytomegalovirus exposure and HLA in healthy donors. Whole-study findings and limits: Most CMV-associated TCR beta chains were later found to appear HLA-restricted.

On this clone itself: Its antigen is currently unknown.

The ends were cut back, 7 bases at V and 11 bases at J, with 17 bases in the middle. The CDR3 covers 11 residues. Germline V gene lookup returns CDR1 SQVTM and CDR2 ANQGSEA. The PCR employed 60 Vbeta primers together with 13 Jbeta primers. Method: immunoSEQ multiplex PCR; TCRdb's copy keeps in-frame clones and lacks some. The sample lists 150,000 to 200,000 clones; 75% to 80% were seen once. The receptor was derived from a middle-aged woman in good health and CMV-seropositive. J is TRBJ1-1 and V is TRBV29-1, with D tentatively TRBD1 (6 bases). Sequencing was done on a sample of PBMCs. CDR3: CSAGRGGPAFF. In DNA, the CDR3 is TGCAGCGCCGGCCGCGGGGGGCCGGCTTTCTTT.